This TCR beta chain was captured by sequencing in a study of T cell responses to AZD1222 COVID-19 vaccine. Study conclusions and caveats: Among vaccine-associated CD4 TCRs, coverage spanned spike, with dominance at 160-218 and 743-854. It was only after the peak T cell response that any repertoires were sampled.

Germline assignment: CDR1 LGHNA and CDR2 YNFKEQ. The CDR3 totals 15 residues. V gave up 2 bases and J gave up 0 bases, with 8 bases separating them. Method: immunoSEQ multiplex PCR; TCRdb's copy keeps in-frame clones and lacks some. Of over 100,000 clones listed, 80% to 90% are singletons. For this clone: Its antigen is currently unknown.

The source is an adult in good health. The chain combines TRBV4-2 with TRBJ1-3; D remains ambiguous. The sequenced sample was peripheral blood, obtained on day 0 of AZD1222 vaccination. CDR3 in DNA: TGTGCCAGCAGCCAAAGTGCTGTCTCTGGAAACACCATATATTTT. Its translation is CASSQSAVSGNTIYF.